The 23 T cell receptor beta chains in this list originate from one sample, sequenced in a study of beta chain features in type 1 diabetes. Expressed TCRB transcripts got sequenced, as all isolated RNA was reverse transcribed. Only in-frame clones appear in the TCRdb table, and some are missing; sequencing was by immunoSEQ multiplex PCR. The data contain 200,000 to 250,000 clones, approximately 10% of them singletons. The sample comprised central memory CD4+ T cells from blood. These receptor sequences come from a man aged 18 to 29 in good health.

In its sample, this clone was seen a few times. This chain connects TRBV5-1 to TRBJ2-5; D gene unclear. The germline CDR1 and CDR2 sequences are SGHRS and YFSETQ. V was pared by 0 bases and J by 11 bases, with 20 bases between. The CDR3 covers 15 residues. This CDR3 is CASSLGASPTEEQYF. The CDR3 DNA sequence: TGCGCCAGCAGCTTGGGGGCTAGTCCGACCGAGGAGCAGTACTTC. The whole variable domain, remainder taken from reference TRBV5-1 and TRBJ2-5, is KAGVTQTPRYLIKTRGQQVTLSCSPISGHRSVSWYQQTPGQGLQFLFEYFSETQRNKGNFPGRFSGRQFSNSRSEMNVSTLELGDSALYLCASSLGASPTEEQYFGPGTRLLVL.

The chain employs TRBV7-6 and TRBJ1-2; tentatively, D is TRBD1 (6 bases). The CDR3 extends over 12 amino acids. The V and J ends lost 3 bases and 10 bases respectively, with 12 bases between them. Germline CDR1 is SGHVS and CDR2 is FNYEAQ. In DNA form, the CDR3 reads TGTGCCAGCAGCTTCAACAGGGTGAACTACACCTTC. Its translation: CASSFNRVNYTF.

This clone has a count of ten or more. V usage is TRBV7-8 and J usage is TRBJ2-1; 11 nucleotides match TRBD2. Germline CDR1 SGHVS, CDR2 FQNEAQ. The CDR3 loop spans 15 amino acids. V was clipped by 5 bases and J by 15 bases; unmatched bases: 15. CDR3 residues: CASSQLLAGDTPRFF. The CDR3 DNA sequence: TGTGCCAGCAGCCAGCTACTAGCGGGAGACACGCCTCGGTTCTTC.

The chain joins TRBV7-8 to TRBJ2-1, with TRBD1 matching over 8 bases. V lost 4 bases, J lost 6 bases, and 11 bases stayed unmatched. This CDR3 spans 16 amino acids. Germline V gene sequence: CDR1 SGHVS, CDR2 FQNEAQ. CDR3 sequence reads: CASSSNDRGILNEQFF. Written as DNA, the CDR3 is TGTGCCAGCAGCTCCAATGACAGGGGTATACTCAATGAGCAGTTCTTC. Filled out from reference TRBV7-8 and TRBJ2-1, the complete variable domain reads GAGVSQSPRYKVAKRGQDVALRCDPISGHVSLFWYQQALGQGPEFLTYFQNEAQLDKSGLPSDRFFAERPEGSVSTLKIQRTQQEDSAVYLCASSSNDRGILNEQFFGPGTRLTVL.

The V and J genes are TRBV4-3 and TRBJ2-1; D remains unclear. CDR3 length: 14 residues. CDR1 is LGHNA and CDR2 is YSLEER in the germline V gene. V lost 2 bases and J 12 bases, leaving 17 bases between the germline ends. This chain's CDR3 is CASSQLEDNPRQFF. CDR3 sequence (DNA): TGCGCCAGCAGCCAACTGGAAGACAACCCGAGGCAGTTCTTC.

This clone turned up a few times. The V and J genes are TRBV7-2 and TRBJ2-1, with D possibly being TRBD2 (5 bases). V lost 2 bases and J lost 5, with 7 bases in between. Germline V gives CDR1 SGHTA, CDR2 FQGNSA. The CDR3 covers 13 residues. The CDR3 sequence is CASSLPRDNEQFF. The CDR3 DNA follows: TGTGCCAGCAGCTTACCGAGGGACAATGAGCAGTTCTTC.

The J gene is TRBJ2-3, the V gene TRBV28, with a tentative D call TRBD1 (7 bases). This CDR3 is 16 amino acids long. Germline CDR1 MDHEN, CDR2 SYDVKM. Trimming left V 5 bases short and J 2 bases short, with 17 bases between. The CDR3 DNA is TGTGCCAGCAGTGTGACAGGGTCGGGGGCCACAGATACGCAGTATTTT. Protein sequence: CASSVTGSGATDTQYF.

This clone turned up a few times. This sequence joins TRBV7-3 and TRBJ2-1; D is unresolved. The CDR3 extends over 13 amino acids. CDR1 SGHTA and CDR2 FQGTGA come from the germline V gene. V lost 6 bases to trimming and J lost 7 bases, with 13 bases between them. CDR3 bases: TGTGCCAGCAGTCATAGTTGGGGAAATGAGCAGTTCTTC. It yields the protein CASSHSWGNEQFF.

In this sample, this clone turned up many times. Other nucleotide sequences from this sample produce the same CDR3. This chain joins TRBV11-2 and TRBJ1-2; D gene uncertain. The V end lost 0 bases, the J end lost 3 bases, and 5 bases lay between the germline ends. Germline CDR1 SGHAT, CDR2 FQNNGV. The CDR3 runs 13 residues. The CDR3 DNA reads TGTGCCAGCAGCTTAGATCGTGACTATGGCTACACCTTC. Its translation is CASSLDRDYGYTF.

The V and J genes are TRBV28 and TRBJ2-1; possible D gene TRBD1, 5 bases. The germline V gene has CDR1 MDHEN and CDR2 SYDVKM. This CDR3 comprises 14 residues. V was cut by 6 bases and J by 4 bases, with 13 bases left in between. The CDR3: CASSNRQLYNEQFF. In nucleotides, the CDR3 is TGTGCCAGCAGCAACCGACAGCTTTACAATGAGCAGTTCTTC.

The chain combines TRBV6-1 with TRBJ2-1; D unclear. This CDR3 is built from 13 residues. The V gene's germline CDR1 is MNHNS and CDR2 SASEGT. V was clipped by 6 bases and J by 9 bases, with 15 bases between them. The CDR3: CASSPLAFVEQFF. The CDR3, as DNA: TGTGCCAGCAGCCCTCTGGCCTTCGTTGAGCAGTTCTTC.

This chain joins TRBV5-1 and TRBJ2-7; D gene ambiguous. The germline V gene encodes CDR1 SGHRS and CDR2 YFSETQ. With 4 bases removed from V and 1 base from J, the gap between germline ends came to 9 bases. This CDR3 contains 13 residues. The CDR3 nucleotides read TGCGCCAGCAGCGTGACTGCTTCCTACGAGCAGTACTTC. Protein product: CASSVTASYEQYF.

This clone was observed a few times. The chain is built from TRBV4-2 and TRBJ2-3; 7 bases are shared with TRBD2. V shed 1 base, J shed 1 base, and the junction held 8 bases outside the gene matches. From germline, CDR1 is LGHNA and CDR2 YNFKEQ. The CDR3 totals 17 residues. CDR3 DNA sequence: TGTGCCAGCAGCCAAGTCGGCATCAGCGGGGGCACAGATACGCAGTATTTT. This sequence encodes CASSQVGISGGTDTQYF.

This clone was detected only a few times. The chain joins TRBV7-7 to TRBJ2-3, with a tentative D call TRBD1 (6 bases). The V end lost 5 bases, the J end lost 3 bases, and 9 bases lay between the germline ends. The CDR3 runs to 13 residues. CDR1 and CDR2 from the germline V gene are SSHAT and FNYEAQ (reference sequence). The DNA for the CDR3 is TGTGCCAGCAGCATAACAGGGACAGATACGCAGTATTTT. Translated, it gives CASSITGTDTQYF.

This clone was recorded at least ten times. The rearrangement links TRBV29-1 to TRBJ1-3, with D unclear. Germline V gene sequence: CDR1 SQVTM, CDR2 ANQGSEA. CDR3 length: 11 residues. V lost 6 bases, J lost 8 bases, and 11 bases lay in between. The DNA for the CDR3 is TGCAGCGTACTTCTTGGGGACACCATATATTTT. Translation gives CSVLLGDTIYF.

This clone was picked up many times. The chain is built from TRBV25-1 and TRBJ2-7, with D perhaps assigned TRBD1 or TRBD2 (5 bases each). CDR1 is MGHDK and CDR2 is SYGVNS in the germline V gene. V shed 5 bases and J shed 0 bases, with 11 bases lying between them. The CDR3 is 14 amino acids. The CDR3 sequence: CASSPAGSSYEQYF. The CDR3 region has the DNA TGTGCCAGCAGTCCGGCAGGGAGCTCCTACGAGCAGTACTTC.

This clone has only a few counts. The chain links TRBV6-6 to TRBJ2-1, with unresolved D. Germline V gene lookup returns CDR1 MNHNY and CDR2 SVGAGI (reference sequence). The CDR3 sequence is 11 residues long. The ends were cut back, 8 bases at V and 3 bases at J, with 5 bases in the middle. The CDR3 nucleotides read TGTGCCAGCGCCGACTACAATGAGCAGTTCTTC. It yields the protein CASADYNEQFF.

The chain has TRBV29-1 and TRBJ2-5; D gene ambiguous. The CDR3 extends over 14 amino acids. The V gene lost 0 bases and the J gene lost 1 base, with 9 bases spanning the gap. Germline values: CDR1 SQVTM, CDR2 ANQGSEA. The CDR3 DNA reads as TGCAGCGTTGAAGACGTCAGTACCCAAGAGACCCAGTACTTC. Amino acids: CSVEDVSTQETQYF.

This clone has more than one count but fewer than ten. The V gene is TRBV2, the J gene TRBJ2-3; 8 bases map to TRBD2. V lost 5 bases and J lost 4; bases outside the gene matches: 17. Germline loops: CDR1 SNHLY, CDR2 FYNNEI. This CDR3 region has 18 residues. CDR3 residues: CASSLRGSGSALADTQYF. The CDR3 DNA is TGTGCCAGCAGTCTTAGGGGCAGCGGGAGCGCTTTGGCAGATACGCAGTATTTT.

J is TRBJ2-7 and V is TRBV5-1; 10 bases are shared with TRBD1. Germline CDR1 SGHRS, CDR2 YFSETQ. V dropped 3 bases and J dropped 4; count of bases not matched to a gene: 7. The CDR3 contains 15 residues. Here the CDR3 reads CASSSTGGISYEQYF. DNA for the CDR3: TGCGCCAGCAGCTCGACAGGGGGCATCTCTTACGAGCAGTACTTC.

This clone is medium-sized within its sample. This rearrangement joins TRBV7-9 to TRBJ2-1; 9 bases are shared with TRBD2. The germline V gene encodes CDR1 SEHNR and CDR2 FQNEAQ (reference sequence). The length of the CDR3 is 16 residues. J gave up 3 bases and V 0 bases, and 3 bases lay outside the gene matches. In DNA, the CDR3 is TGTGCCAGCAGCTTAGCCCTTAGCGGGAGCTACAATGAGCAGTTCTTC. Protein sequence: CASSLALSGSYNEQFF. Together with reference TRBV7-9 and TRBJ2-1, the CDR3 gives the full variable domain: DTGVSQNPRHKITKRGQNVTFRCDPISEHNRLYWYRQTLGQGPEFLTYFQNEAQLEKSRLLSDRFSAERPKGSFSTLEIQRTEQGDSAMYLCASSLALSGSYNEQFFGPGTRLTVL.

A few counts support this clone. The V gene is TRBV29-1, the J gene TRBJ2-1; D assignment may be TRBD1 or TRBD2 (6 bases each). In germline, CDR1 is SQVTM, CDR2 ANQGSEA. Trimming pared 4 bases from V and 9 bases from J, leaving 16 bases between. The CDR3 is made up of 13 amino acids. CDR3 residues: CSVAVRGQSEQFF. Written as DNA, the CDR3 is TGCAGCGTTGCCGTACGGGGGCAAAGTGAGCAGTTCTTC.

As concerns this clone: At one of its ends the junction is not consistent with the germline gene, which may arise from a read error. The chain recombines TRBV6-5 with TRBJ2-2, with TRBD1 matching over 8 bases. The CDR3 has 14 residues. CDR1 and CDR2 (germline): MNHEY, SVGAGI. The CDR3, as DNA: TGTGCCATCAGTGAGGACAGGGACACCGGGGAGCTGTTTTTT. Amino acid sequence: CAISEDRDTGELFF.